Listed below are T cell receptor beta chains from one sample, sequenced in a study of T-cell reconstitution after alpha-beta-depleted transplantation in children. Via MiXCR, TCRdb re-called the PCR reads, giving one row per CDR3 protein. The sample includes 300,000 or so distinct CDR3 sequences, 9.9% of them seen just once. This specimen consisted of PBMCs from the stem cell graft donor, obtained from the stem cell graft. These receptors were obtained from a human donor who donated a stem cell graft to a child with SCID. The CDR3 runs from the conserved cysteine through the conserved F or W. D genes are given only for firm matches. Expanded clones are given a class, and other clones once, few, many or no size at all.

V	size	D	J	DNA	CDR3
TRBV5-1	-	TRBD1	TRBJ2-3	TGCGCCAGCAGCTGGGACAGGGCTACGCAGTATTTT	CASSWDRATQYF
TRBV3-1	few	-	TRBJ2-7	TGTGCCAGCAGCCAAGATCCAAGAAGCTACGAGCAGTACTTC	CASSQDPRSYEQYF
TRBV4-1	many	-	TRBJ2-7	TGCGCCAGCAGCCAAGTCTGGCCCCCAGGGAGAGATCATAAGCAGTACTTC	CASSQVWPPGRDHKQYF
TRBV20-1	-	TRBD1	TRBJ1-1	TGCAGTGCTAGGGACGCGGGACAGGGCCTCGCTGAAGCTTTCTTT	CSARDAGQGLAEAFF
TRBV14	few	-	TRBJ2-5	TGTGCCAGCAGCCAAGTTGGTCTAGCCGTGACCCAGTACTTC	CASSQVGLAVTQYF
TRBV12-3/TRBV12-4	few	-	TRBJ2-5	TGTGCCAGCAAAGGACAGACTTTTCAAGAGACCCAGTACTTC	CASKGQTFQETQYF
TRBV5-1	few	-	TRBJ1-1	TGCGCCAGCAGCAACCACAGGGACGGGGACACTGAAGCTTTCTTT	CASSNHRDGDTEAFF
TRBV27	-	-	TRBJ1-2	TGTGCCAGCAGTGGCAGGACTGGCTACACCTTC	CASSGRTGYTF
TRBV18	-	TRBD1	TRBJ2-1	TGTGCCAGCTCACTTACAGGGGGCCTCTCCTACAATGAGCAGTTCTTC	CASSLTGGLSYNEQFF
TRBV29-1	few	-	TRBJ1-4	TGCAGCGCCCGACCGGACTCTTTAAATGAAAAACTGTTTTTT	CSARPDSLNEKLFF
TRBV5-1	-	TRBD2	TRBJ2-5	TGCGCCAGCAGCTTGCTTGGGACTAGCGGACAAGAGACCCAGTACTTC	CASSLLGTSGQETQYF
TRBV7-9	-	TRBD2	TRBJ2-3	TGTGCCAGCAGTCCTAGCGGGGTGATCACAGATACGCAGTATTTT	CASSPSGVITDTQYF
TRBV18	many	-	TRBJ1-5	TGTGCCAGCTCACTGGAGAGTCCTTATAGCAATCAGCCCCAGCATTTT	CASSLESPYSNQPQHF